The rows below give T cell receptor beta chains drawn from one sample of a study of post-analysis software for immune sequencing data. TCRdb reprocessed the PCR reads via MiXCR and lists one record per CDR3 protein. The table lists 150,000 to 200,000 distinct CDR3 sequences, about 37% of them singletons. Sequenced here: blood, sampled after autologous hematopoietic stem cell transplantation. The receptors derive from a girl under 18 with multiple sclerosis. CDR3s include the opening cysteine and the closing phenylalanine or tryptophan. Fields, in order: J gene, D gene, V gene, clone size, CDR3 length, CDR3 DNA, CDR3 protein. A D gene is named only where the DNA matches it firmly. Clone size is not always given. Where it is, it says once, few, many or a class for expanded clones.

J: TRBJ1-4
D: TRBD1
V: TRBV7-2
size: .
length: 15
DNA: TGTGCCAGCAGCTTAACAGGGGTCACTAATGAAAAACTGTTTTTT
CDR3: CASSLTGVTNEKLFF

J: TRBJ2-4
D: .
V: TRBV20-1
size: .
length: 13
DNA: TGCAGTGCTAGAGGGGGGACCAAAAACATTCAGTACTTC
CDR3: CSARGGTKNIQYF

J: TRBJ1-1
D: TRBD1
V: TRBV29-1
size: few
length: 14
DNA: TGCAGCGTTTCTACAGGGGGCCAGAACACTGAAGCTTTCTTT
CDR3: CSVSTGGQNTEAFF

J: TRBJ2-7
D: .
V: TRBV20-1
size: few
length: 13
DNA: TGCAGTGCTAGGGGCCTTAGCCACTACGAGCAGTACTTC
CDR3: CSARGLSHYEQYF

J: TRBJ2-7
D: .
V: TRBV4-3
size: .
length: 15
DNA: TGCGCCAGCAGCCAAGAGTCCAGGGGCGCCTACGAGCAGTACTTC
CDR3: CASSQESRGAYEQYF

J: TRBJ1-1
D: .
V: TRBV4-1
size: few
length: 12
DNA: TGCGCCAGCGCGGGCTATGGCACTGAAGCTTTCTTT
CDR3: CASAGYGTEAFF

J: TRBJ2-7
D: .
V: TRBV7-2
size: few
length: 15
DNA: TGTGCCAGCAGCCGACGGGAGAAGGGGTCCTACGAGCAGTACTTC
CDR3: CASSRREKGSYEQYF

J: TRBJ2-1
D: TRBD1
V: TRBV20-1
size: many
length: 16
DNA: TGCAGTGCTAGTGCCCAGGGGGTTAGCTCCTACAATGAGCAGTTCTTC
CDR3: CSASAQGVSSYNEQFF

J: TRBJ2-2
D: .
V: TRBV12-3/TRBV12-4
size: .
length: 14
DNA: TGTGCCAGCAGGGCCCGACTACCAACCGGGGAGCTGTTTTTT
CDR3: CASRARLPTGELFF

J: TRBJ2-1
D: TRBD1
V: TRBV12-3/TRBV12-4
size: few
length: 14
DNA: TGTGCCAGCAGAAAGGACAGGGCAGGCAATGAGCAGTTCTTC
CDR3: CASRKDRAGNEQFF

J: TRBJ1-1
D: .
V: TRBV7-9
size: .
length: 12
DNA: TGTGCCAGCAGGGACGCTGGGGGTGAAGCTTTCTTT
CDR3: CASRDAGGEAFF

J: TRBJ2-7
D: TRBD1
V: TRBV29-1
size: .
length: 15
DNA: TGCAGCGTTGAAGAGGCCGGGACAGGCGGTTACGAGCAGTACTTC
CDR3: CSVEEAGTGGYEQYF

J: TRBJ2-1
D: TRBD2
V: TRBV12-3/TRBV12-4
size: .
length: 15
DNA: TGTGCCAGCAACCTAGCGGGAGGGCCCTTTGATGAGCAGTTCTTC
CDR3: CASNLAGGPFDEQFF

J: TRBJ1-2
D: .
V: TRBV27
size: few
length: 13
DNA: TGTGCCAGCAGTTTATCGTATGGGGGTGGCTACACCTTC
CDR3: CASSLSYGGGYTF

J: TRBJ2-3
D: TRBD2
V: TRBV20-1
size: .
length: 19
DNA: TGCAGTGCTGTAGACCCCACCAACGTAGCGGGAGGGCCGTCAGATACGCAGTATTTT
CDR3: CSAVDPTNVAGGPSDTQYF

J: TRBJ1-5
D: .
V: TRBV28
size: many
length: 12
DNA: TGTGCCAGCAGTTTTAGCAATCAGCCCCAGCATTTT
CDR3: CASSFSNQPQHF

J: TRBJ1-4
D: .
V: TRBV4-1
size: .
length: 14
DNA: TGCGCCAGCAAGACGAAGGGGGGGAATGAAAAACTGTTTTTT
CDR3: CASKTKGGNEKLFF

J: TRBJ1-5
D: TRBD1
V: TRBV28
size: few
length: 15
DNA: TGTGCCAGCAGTTCGCCGGGGACAGAGAATCAGCCCCAGCATTTT
CDR3: CASSSPGTENQPQHF

J: TRBJ2-5
D: .
V: TRBV14
size: .
length: 12
DNA: TGTGCCAGCAGCCGCCTGCGTGGGACCCAGTACTTC
CDR3: CASSRLRGTQYF

J: TRBJ2-1
D: TRBD2
V: TRBV11-2
size: few
length: 17
DNA: TGTGCCAGCAGCTTGGCTCAACTAGCGCCCGCCTACAATGAGCAGTTCTTC
CDR3: CASSLAQLAPAYNEQFF

J: TRBJ2-1
D: .
V: TRBV29-1
size: .
length: 13
DNA: TGCAGCGTTGGAAAGGGTACCTACAATGAGCAGTTCTTC
CDR3: CSVGKGTYNEQFF

J: TRBJ2-3
D: .
V: TRBV7-2
size: few
length: 15
DNA: TGTGCCAGCAGCGCCCGAGGGGGGGCCACAGATACGCAGTATTTT
CDR3: CASSARGGATDTQYF

J: TRBJ1-1
D: .
V: TRBV20-1
size: .
length: 12
DNA: TGCAGTGCTAAACAGCCGAACACTGAAGCTTTCTTT
CDR3: CSAKQPNTEAFF

J: TRBJ2-1
D: .
V: TRBV7-2
size: .
length: 15
DNA: TGTGCCAGCAGCTTAGGGGGGAATACCTACAATGAGCAGTTCTTC
CDR3: CASSLGGNTYNEQFF

J: TRBJ2-3
D: TRBD2
V: TRBV5-6
size: .
length: 17
DNA: TGTGCCAGCAGCCCGACGACTAGCGGGGCCTCCCCAGATACGCAGTATTTT
CDR3: CASSPTTSGASPDTQYF

J: TRBJ2-7
D: TRBD2
V: TRBV6-5
size: few
length: 15
DNA: TGTGCCAGCAGTTACTCTTCTAGCGGGATGCGGGAGCAGTACTTC
CDR3: CASSYSSSGMREQYF

J: TRBJ1-1
D: .
V: TRBV12-3/TRBV12-4
size: .
length: 12
DNA: TGTGCCAGCAGAAAAATGAACACTGAAGCTTTCTTT
CDR3: CASRKMNTEAFF

J: TRBJ2-3
D: .
V: TRBV20-1
size: .
length: 13
DNA: TGCAGTGCTAGAGCTCGAGGCACAGATACGCAGTATTTT
CDR3: CSARARGTDTQYF

J: TRBJ2-3
D: .
V: TRBV4-3
size: .
length: 14
DNA: TGCGCCAGCAGCCAAGATTTGGGGATAGATACGCAGTATTTT
CDR3: CASSQDLGIDTQYF

J: TRBJ2-7
D: .
V: TRBV6-5
size: many
length: 15
DNA: TGTGCCAGCAGTCCTCGGGCCTTCGGGTCCTACGAGCAGTACTTC
CDR3: CASSPRAFGSYEQYF

J: TRBJ1-2
D: TRBD1
V: TRBV12-3/TRBV12-4
size: .
length: 14
DNA: TGTGCCAGCAGACACCGGGACAGGGACTATGGCTACACCTTC
CDR3: CASRHRDRDYGYTF

J: TRBJ2-1
D: TRBD2
V: TRBV20-1
size: .
length: 13
DNA: TGCAGTGCTATTGGACTAGCGTACAATGAGCAGTTCTTC
CDR3: CSAIGLAYNEQFF

J: TRBJ1-6
D: TRBD1
V: TRBV7-9
size: .
length: 16
DNA: TGTGCCAGCAGCGCCGGGGACAGGGGGTATAATTCACCCCTCCACTTT
CDR3: CASSAGDRGYNSPLHF

J: TRBJ1-2
D: TRBD1
V: TRBV6-6
size: .
length: 15
DNA: TGTGCCAGCAGGCCTGGGACAGGGTCGCGCTATGGCTACACCTTC
CDR3: CASRPGTGSRYGYTF

J: TRBJ2-2
D: .
V: TRBV5-5
size: .
length: 16
DNA: TGTGCCAGCAGGTTGGAGCAGGGACGAAACACCGGGGAGCTGTTTTTT
CDR3: CASRLEQGRNTGELFF

J: TRBJ1-5
D: .
V: TRBV4-3
size: .
length: 14
DNA: TGCGCCAGCAGCCTCTCCCTGGGTAATCAGCCCCAGCATTTT
CDR3: CASSLSLGNQPQHF

J: TRBJ1-1
D: TRBD1
V: TRBV10-3
size: few
length: 16
DNA: TGTGCCATCAGCGGACAGGGGTCGAACCTTAACACTGAAGCTTTCTTT
CDR3: CAISGQGSNLNTEAFF

J: TRBJ1-5
D: .
V: TRBV5-1
size: few
length: 15
DNA: TGCGCCAGCAGCGAAGGCTCCTATAGCAATCAGCCCCAGCATTTT
CDR3: CASSEGSYSNQPQHF

J: TRBJ2-1
D: TRBD2
V: TRBV6-5
size: once
length: 15
DNA: TGTGCCAGCAGTTGCGGCGGGAGCTCCTACAATGAGCAGTTCTTC
CDR3: CASSCGGSSYNEQFF

J: TRBJ2-4
D: .
V: TRBV3-1
size: .
length: 13
DNA: TGTGCCAGCAGCCCTTCGACGGGTGGGGAGCAGTACTTC
CDR3: CASSPSTGGEQYF

J: TRBJ2-5
D: .
V: TRBV12-3/TRBV12-4
size: .
length: 13
DNA: TGTGCCAGCAGAGGACTGTACCAAGAGACCCAGTACTTC
CDR3: CASRGLYQETQYF

J: TRBJ1-4
D: .
V: TRBV12-3/TRBV12-4
size: .
length: 11
DNA: TGTGCCAGCAGTCCAGGGAAAAAACTGTTTTTT
CDR3: CASSPGKKLFF

J: TRBJ1-4
D: .
V: TRBV20-1
size: .
length: 15
DNA: TGCAGTGCCGCACTGGACGGTGCAACTAATGAAAAACTGTTTTTT
CDR3: CSAALDGATNEKLFF

J: TRBJ2-7
D: .
V: TRBV18
size: .
length: 14
DNA: TGTGCCAGCTCACCTCAGACTAGTTCCTACGAGCAGTACTTC
CDR3: CASSPQTSSYEQYF

J: TRBJ1-6
D: .
V: TRBV3-1
size: .
length: 13
DNA: TGTGCCAGCAGCCTCTTCGGCGACTCACCCCTCCACTTT
CDR3: CASSLFGDSPLHF

J: TRBJ1-2
D: TRBD1
V: TRBV5-5
size: .
length: 14
DNA: TGTGCCAGCAGCCCCGACAGGGCCTACTATGGCTACACCTTC
CDR3: CASSPDRAYYGYTF